This T cell receptor (beta chain) was recorded in a study of T cell changes during pregnancy in multiple sclerosis. Produced via immunoSEQ multiplex PCR; TCRdb's table is partial and in-frame only. Found here are about 14,000 clones, 65% to 90% of them singletons; the top ten hold roughly a sixth. The CDR3 contains 12 residues. V lost 4 bases and J 5 bases, leaving 9 bases between the germline ends. Germline loops: CDR1 SGHDT, CDR2 YYEEEE. This receptor was taken from a female donor in good health, enrolled as a control in a pregnancy study. The input for sequencing was CD8+ T cells from peripheral blood mononuclear cells, taken after pregnancy. The V and J genes are TRBV5-6 and TRBJ1-1, with D perhaps TRBD1 (5 bases). The CDR3 nucleotides read TGTGCCAGCAGCGGGGGGGGAACTGAAGCTTTCTTT. As protein: CASSGGGTEAFF. Supplemented by reference TRBV5-6 and TRBJ1-1, the full variable domain reads DAGVTQSPTHLIKTRGQQVTLRCSPKSGHDTVSWYQQALGQGPQFIFQYYEEEERQRGNFPDRFSGHQFPNYSSELNVNALLLGDSALYLCASSGGGTEAFFGQGTRLTVV.